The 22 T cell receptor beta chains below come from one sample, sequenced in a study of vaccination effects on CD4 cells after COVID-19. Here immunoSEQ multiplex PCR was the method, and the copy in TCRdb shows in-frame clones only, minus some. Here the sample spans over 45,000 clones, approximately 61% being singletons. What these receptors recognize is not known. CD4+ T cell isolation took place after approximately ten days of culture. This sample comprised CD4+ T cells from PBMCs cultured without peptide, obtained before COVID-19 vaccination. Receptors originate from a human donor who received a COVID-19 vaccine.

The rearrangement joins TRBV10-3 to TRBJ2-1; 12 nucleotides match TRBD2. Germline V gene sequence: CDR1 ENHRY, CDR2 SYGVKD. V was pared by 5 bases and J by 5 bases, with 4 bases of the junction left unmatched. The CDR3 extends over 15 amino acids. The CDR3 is CAISLLAGGDNEQFF. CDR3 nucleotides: TGTGCCATCAGTCTTCTAGCGGGAGGGGACAATGAGCAGTTCTTC.

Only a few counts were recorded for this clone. CDR3 nucleotide sequence: TGTGCCAGTAGTATAGATAGCCAGGGCGGTCAGCCCCAGCATTTT. It codes for CASSIDSQGGQPQHF. V and J are TRBV19 and TRBJ1-5, with D perhaps TRBD1 (5 bases). V dropped 0 bases and J dropped 6 bases, with 12 bases sitting between them. The CDR3 runs 15 residues. Germline V lookup: CDR1 LNHDA, CDR2 SQIVND (reference sequence).

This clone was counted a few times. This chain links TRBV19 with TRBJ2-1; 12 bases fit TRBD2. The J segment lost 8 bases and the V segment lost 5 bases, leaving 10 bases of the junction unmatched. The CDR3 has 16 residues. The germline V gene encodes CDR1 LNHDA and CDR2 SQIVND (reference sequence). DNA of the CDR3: TGTGCCAGTAGTCCGCGACTAGCGGGGGTGGGCCATGAGCAGTTCTTC. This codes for CASSPRLAGVGHEQFF.

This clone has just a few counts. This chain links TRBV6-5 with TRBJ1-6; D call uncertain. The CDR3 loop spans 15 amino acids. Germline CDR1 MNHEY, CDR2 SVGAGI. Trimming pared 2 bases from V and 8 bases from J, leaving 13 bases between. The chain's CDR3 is CASSYGSIVDSPLHF. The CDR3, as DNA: TGTGCCAGCAGTTACGGTTCGATCGTGGATTCACCCCTCCACTTT.

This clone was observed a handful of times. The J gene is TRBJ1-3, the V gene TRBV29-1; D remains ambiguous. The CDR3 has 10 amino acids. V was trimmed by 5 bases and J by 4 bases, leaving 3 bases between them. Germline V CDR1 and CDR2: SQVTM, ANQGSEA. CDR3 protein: CSVHGNTIYF. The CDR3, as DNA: TGCAGCGTTCACGGAAACACCATATATTTT.

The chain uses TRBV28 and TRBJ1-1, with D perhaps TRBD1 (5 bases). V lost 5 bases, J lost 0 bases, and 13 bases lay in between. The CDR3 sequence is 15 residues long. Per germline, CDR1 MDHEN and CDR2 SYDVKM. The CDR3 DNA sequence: TGTGCCAGCAGTCCGCACTGGGGGATGAACACTGAAGCTTTCTTT. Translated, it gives CASSPHWGMNTEAFF.

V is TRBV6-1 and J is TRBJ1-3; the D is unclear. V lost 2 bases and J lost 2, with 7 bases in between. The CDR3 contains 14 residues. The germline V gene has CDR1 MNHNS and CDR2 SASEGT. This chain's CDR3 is CASSEHNAGNTIYF. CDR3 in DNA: TGTGCCAGCAGTGAACACAACGCTGGAAACACCATATATTTT.

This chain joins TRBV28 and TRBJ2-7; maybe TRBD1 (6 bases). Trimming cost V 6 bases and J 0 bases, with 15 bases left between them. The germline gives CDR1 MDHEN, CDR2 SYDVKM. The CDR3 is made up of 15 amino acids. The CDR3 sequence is CASSPPDSVSYEQYF. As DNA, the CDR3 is TGTGCCAGCAGCCCGCCGGACAGCGTCTCCTACGAGCAGTACTTC.

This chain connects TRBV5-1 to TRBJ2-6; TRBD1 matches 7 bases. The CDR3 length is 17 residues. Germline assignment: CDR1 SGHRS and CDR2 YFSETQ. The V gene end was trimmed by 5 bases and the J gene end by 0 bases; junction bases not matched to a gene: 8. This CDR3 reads CASRPGQSYSGANVLTF. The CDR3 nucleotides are TGCGCCAGCAGACCGGGACAGTCTTACTCTGGGGCCAACGTCCTGACTTTC.

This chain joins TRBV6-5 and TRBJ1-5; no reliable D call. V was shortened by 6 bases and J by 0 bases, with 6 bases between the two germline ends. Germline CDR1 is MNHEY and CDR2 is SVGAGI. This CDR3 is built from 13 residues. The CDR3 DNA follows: TGTGCCAGCAGGGACTATAGCAATCAGCCCCAGCATTTT. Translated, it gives CASRDYSNQPQHF.

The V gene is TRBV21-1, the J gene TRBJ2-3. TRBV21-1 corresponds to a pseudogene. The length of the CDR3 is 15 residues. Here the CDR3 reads CASSIAGPPEYTQYF. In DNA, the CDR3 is TGTGCCAGCAGCATAGCCGGGCCCCCTGAGTATACGCAGTATTTT.

In DNA form, the CDR3 reads TGTGCCAGCAGCTTAGACACCTTCCGCGGGGGGGCCTACGAGCAGTACTTC. Translating gives CASSLDTFRGGAYEQYF. V gene TRBV7-2 combines with J gene TRBJ2-7; TRBD2 agrees at 9 bases. The CDR3 is made up of 17 amino acids. Losses at the gene ends were 1 base for V and 2 bases for J; bases not matched to a gene: 9. Looked up from germline, CDR1 is SGHTA and CDR2 is FQGNSA.

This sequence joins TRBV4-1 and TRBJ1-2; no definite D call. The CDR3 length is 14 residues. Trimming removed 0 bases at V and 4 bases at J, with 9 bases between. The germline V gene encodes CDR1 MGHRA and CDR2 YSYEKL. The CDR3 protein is CASSQEGIIYGYTF. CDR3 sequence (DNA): TGCGCCAGCAGCCAAGAGGGTATCATCTATGGCTACACCTTC.

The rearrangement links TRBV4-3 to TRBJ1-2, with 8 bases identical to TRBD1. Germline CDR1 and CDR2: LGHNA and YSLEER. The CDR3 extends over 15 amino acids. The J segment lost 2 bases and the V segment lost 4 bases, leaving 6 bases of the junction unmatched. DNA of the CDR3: TGCGCCAGCAGCCTCCAGGACAGGGACAACTATGGCTACACCTTC. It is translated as CASSLQDRDNYGYTF.

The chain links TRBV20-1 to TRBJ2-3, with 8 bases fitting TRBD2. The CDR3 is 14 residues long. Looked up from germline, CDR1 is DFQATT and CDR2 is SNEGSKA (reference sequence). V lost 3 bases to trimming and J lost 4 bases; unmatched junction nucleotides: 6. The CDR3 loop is CSASPGGSADTQYF. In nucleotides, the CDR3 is TGCAGTGCTAGTCCGGGGGGGAGTGCAGATACGCAGTATTTT.

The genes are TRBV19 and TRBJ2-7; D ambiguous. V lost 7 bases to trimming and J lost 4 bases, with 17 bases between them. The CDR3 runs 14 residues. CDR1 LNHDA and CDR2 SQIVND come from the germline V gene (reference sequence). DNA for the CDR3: TGTGCCAGTAAGCAGACTGTGGGGAAGTACGAGCAGTACTTC. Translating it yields CASKQTVGKYEQYF.

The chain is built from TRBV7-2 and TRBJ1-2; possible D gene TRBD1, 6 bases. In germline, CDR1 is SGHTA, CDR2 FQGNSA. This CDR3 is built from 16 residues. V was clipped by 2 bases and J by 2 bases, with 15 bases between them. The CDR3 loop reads CASSLRGASKNYGYTF. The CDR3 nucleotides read TGTGCCAGCAGCTTACGGGGGGCTAGTAAAAACTATGGCTACACCTTC. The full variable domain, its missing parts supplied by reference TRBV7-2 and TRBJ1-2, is GAGVSQSPSNKVTEKGKDVELRCDPISGHTALYWYRQSLGQGLEFLIYFQGNSAPDKSGLPSDRFSAERTGGSVSTLTIQRTQQEDSAVYLCASSLRGASKNYGYTFGSGTRLTVV.

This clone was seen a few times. This chain's CDR3 is CASSPEGGGYTF. The CDR3 DNA reads TGCGCCAGCAGCCCTGAGGGTGGGGGCTACACCTTC. The chain uses TRBV5-1 and TRBJ1-2; D gene ambiguous. The germline V and J ends were trimmed by 4 bases and 8 bases, with 12 bases remaining between them. Germline CDR1 and CDR2: SGHRS and YFSETQ. The CDR3 runs to 12 residues.

The chain's CDR3 is CASSSLAGVRTDTQYF. CDR3 bases: TGTGCCAGCAGTTCACTAGCGGGGGTTAGAACAGATACGCAGTATTTT. The V call is TRBV6-5, the J call TRBJ2-3; TRBD2 matches at 11 bases. CDR3 length: 16 residues. In germline, CDR1 is MNHEY, CDR2 SVGAGI. The J segment lost 3 bases and the V segment lost 4 bases, leaving 6 bases of the junction unmatched.

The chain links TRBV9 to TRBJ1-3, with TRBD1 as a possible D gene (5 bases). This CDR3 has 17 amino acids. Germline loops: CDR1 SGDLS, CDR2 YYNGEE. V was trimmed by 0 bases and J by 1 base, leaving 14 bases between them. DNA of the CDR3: TGTGCCAGCAGCGTAGGGGTCGGGGCGAGGTCTGGAAACACCATATATTTT. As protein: CASSVGVGARSGNTIYF.

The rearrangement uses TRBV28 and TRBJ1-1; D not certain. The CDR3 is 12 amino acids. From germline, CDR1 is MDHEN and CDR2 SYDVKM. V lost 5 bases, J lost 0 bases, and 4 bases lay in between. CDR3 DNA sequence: TGTGCCAGCAGTCTATTGAACACTGAAGCTTTCTTT. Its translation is CASSLLNTEAFF.

CDR3 in amino acids: CASSQDGMNTEAFF. CDR3 nucleotides: TGCGCCAGCAGCCAAGATGGGATGAACACTGAAGCTTTCTTT. The V call is TRBV4-1, the J call TRBJ1-1, with unresolved D. The germline CDR1 and CDR2 sequences are MGHRA and YSYEKL. V was trimmed by 0 bases and J by 0 bases, leaving 5 bases between them. There are 14 residues in the CDR3.